These T cell receptor beta chains were read from a single sample in a study of T cell responses to AZD1222 COVID-19 vaccine. Measured with immunoSEQ multiplex PCR; TCRdb has only the in-frame clones, and not every one. The sample holds some 80,000 clones, roughly nine tenths seen once. The sample in question was peripheral blood, obtained on day 0 of AZD1222 vaccination. These receptors all come from an adult in good health. The CDR3 runs from the conserved cysteine through the conserved F or W. D genes are given only for firm matches. Clone size is stated in some rows and not others, as once, few, many or a class when expanded.

j_call clone_size v_call d_call cdr3_aa cdr3_nt
TRBJ2-2 NA TRBV5-1 NA CASSPSPGPGLLFF TGCGCCAGCAGCCCCTCACCGGGGCCCGGATTGCTGTTTTTT
TRBJ1-4 NA TRBV7-2 TRBD1 CASSSPDRVGANEKLFF TGTGCCAGCAGCTCCCCGGACAGGGTGGGTGCTAATGAAAAACTGTTTTTT
TRBJ2-7 NA TRBV11-2 TRBD1 CASSPGQGYEQYF TGTGCCAGCAGCCCGGGACAGGGTTACGAGCAGTACTTC
TRBJ2-3 NA TRBV9 TRBD2 CASSVVGRGPDTQYF TGTGCCAGCAGCGTAGTCGGGAGGGGCCCAGATACGCAGTATTTT
TRBJ1-5 NA TRBV19 NA CASSINTGRQPQHF TGTGCCAGTAGTATAAACACAGGACGGCAGCCCCAGCATTTT
TRBJ2-2 NA TRBV7-9 NA CASPEGAVSTGELFF TGTGCCAGCCCGGAGGGGGCGGTTAGCACCGGGGAGCTGTTTTTT
TRBJ1-4 NA TRBV15 TRBD1 CATSRDPGGADKLFF TGTGCCACCAGCAGAGACCCAGGGGGCGCGGATAAACTGTTTTTT
TRBJ1-2 NA TRBV13 NA CASSLETANYGYTF TGTGCCAGCAGCCTCGAAACAGCAAACTATGGCTACACCTTC
TRBJ2-7 once TRBV5-5 TRBD1 CASSRDSSNYEQYF TGTGCCAGCAGTAGGGACAGCTCCAACTACGAGCAGTACTTC
TRBJ2-7 NA TRBV29-1 TRBD2 CSASGGYVYEQYF TGCAGCGCTAGCGGGGGGTACGTCTACGAGCAGTACTTC
TRBJ1-2 NA TRBV2 NA CASRLGTAALNYGYTF TGTGCCAGCAGATTAGGGACGGCCGCCCTTAACTATGGCTACACCTTC
TRBJ2-2 once TRBV6-5 TRBD1 CASSYKRTGSPGELFF TGTGCCAGCAGTTATAAACGGACAGGGAGCCCCGGGGAGCTGTTTTTT
TRBJ1-2 NA TRBV6-5 TRBD1 CASRARGQGHGYTF TGTGCCAGCAGAGCCCGGGGACAGGGGCATGGCTACACCTTC